Following are 29 T cell receptor beta chains from one sample sequenced in a study of control samples from healthy donors and cancer patients. Libraries were prepared by immunoSEQ multiplex PCR; TCRdb keeps only in-frame clonotypes and omits some of them. In all, the sample yields around 190,000 clones. The sample was blood. The receptors shown here come from a woman in her 30s in good health.

The gene calls are TRBV28 and TRBJ1-1; D remains unclear. CDR1 MDHEN and CDR2 SYDVKM come from the germline V gene. Trimming shortened V by 7 bases and J by 4 bases, and 13 bases separated the two germline ends. This CDR3 is built from 13 residues. CDR3 region: CASTSGVVTEAFF. The DNA for the CDR3 is TGTGCCAGCACATCTGGGGTAGTCACTGAAGCTTTCTTT.

This chain joins TRBV5-8 and TRBJ1-5; D is uncertain. Germline V gene lookup returns CDR1 SGHTS and CDR2 YDEGEE. Deletions cut 0 bases from V and 2 bases from J, with 9 bases between. CDR3 length equals 15 residues. CDR3 region: CASSLEVRGNQPQHF. CDR3 nucleotide sequence: TGTGCCAGCAGCTTGGAAGTCCGGGGCAATCAGCCCCAGCATTTT. The full variable domain, rest sourced from reference TRBV5-8 and TRBJ1-5, is EAGVTQSPTHLIKTRGQQATLRCSPISGHTSVYWYQQALGLGLQFLLWYDEGEERNRGNFPPRFSGRQFPNYSSELNVNALELEDSALYLCASSLEVRGNQPQHFGDGTRLSIL.

This chain uses TRBV2 with TRBJ2-7; D is unclear. The CDR3 is made up of 12 amino acids. CDR1 SNHLY and CDR2 FYNNEI come from the germline V gene. The V and J ends lost 0 bases and 6 bases respectively, with 6 bases between them. CDR3 sequence reads: CASSEAEVEQYF. CDR3 coding DNA: TGTGCCAGCAGTGAAGCTGAGGTCGAGCAGTACTTC.

This sequence joins TRBV4-3 and TRBJ2-5; 10 bases are shared with TRBD1. CDR1 is LGHNA, CDR2 YSLEER, per germline. The V gene end was trimmed by 4 bases and the J gene end by 1 base; junction bases not matched to a gene: 3. This CDR3 is built from 15 residues. CDR3 loop: CASSRGTGAQETQYF. Written as DNA, the CDR3 is TGCGCCAGCAGCCGAGGGACAGGGGCCCAAGAGACCCAGTACTTC.

The chain is built from TRBV5-1 and TRBJ1-1; 7 nucleotides match TRBD1. Germline V gives CDR1 SGHRS, CDR2 YFSETQ. This CDR3 comprises 14 residues. V lost 4 bases and J lost 4; bases outside the gene matches: 7. For the CDR3, the DNA is TGCGCCAGCAGCGGGAGACAGGGCCCCACTGAAGCTTTCTTT. Translating gives CASSGRQGPTEAFF.

The rearrangement links TRBV29-1 to TRBJ1-1, with D possibly being TRBD1 (6 bases). The CDR3 totals 12 residues. V was clipped by 7 bases and J by 3 bases, with 12 bases between them. From germline, CDR1 is SQVTM and CDR2 ANQGSEA. The CDR3 sequence is CSAHRVHTEAFF. CDR3 sequence (DNA): TGCAGCGCGCACAGGGTCCACACTGAAGCTTTCTTT.

The chain carries TRBV6-1 and TRBJ2-7; perhaps TRBD1 as D (5 bases). CDR1 and CDR2 (germline): MNHNS, SASEGT. The CDR3 covers 12 residues. Trimming removed 2 bases at V and 3 bases at J, with 5 bases between. This CDR3 is CASSERGYEQYF. CDR3 in DNA: TGTGCCAGCAGTGAAAGGGGCTACGAGCAGTACTTC.

V gene TRBV6-4 combines with J gene TRBJ1-2; D is ambiguous. This CDR3 has 13 amino acids. V lost 0 bases and J 7 bases, leaving 9 bases between the germline ends. From germline, CDR1 is MRHNA and CDR2 SNTAGT. The CDR3 loop reads CASSDSPESGYTF. The CDR3 DNA reads TGTGCCAGCAGTGACTCTCCGGAAAGTGGCTACACCTTC.

This chain connects TRBV6-5 to TRBJ1-1; the D is unclear. The V gene's germline CDR1 is MNHEY and CDR2 SVGAGI. V was pared by 0 bases and J by 6 bases, with 11 bases between. This CDR3 contains 14 residues. The CDR3 DNA follows: TGTGCCAGCAGTTACTCCCTCTCATTCGCTGAAGCTTTCTTT. Amino acid sequence: CASSYSLSFAEAFF.

The gene calls are TRBV11-2 and TRBJ1-2; 10 bases line up with TRBD1. Per germline, CDR1 SGHAT and CDR2 FQNNGV. There are 15 residues in the CDR3. The V and J ends lost 4 bases and 0 bases, in that order; junction bases with no gene match: 2. The CDR3 is CASSSGTGANYGYTF. CDR3 bases: TGTGCCAGCAGCTCCGGGACAGGGGCTAACTATGGCTACACCTTC. The whole variable domain, remainder taken from reference TRBV11-2 and TRBJ1-2, is EAGVAQSPRYKIIEKRQSVAFWCNPISGHATLYWYQQILGQGPKLLIQFQNNGVVDDSQLPKDRFSAERLKGVDSTLKIQPAKLEDSAVYLCASSSGTGANYGYTFGSGTRLTVV.

CDR3 nucleotides: TGTGCCAGCAGATCGCCCGGGACAGGCCCTGGAAACACCATATATTTT. Residues: CASRSPGTGPGNTIYF. The chain uses TRBV27 and TRBJ1-3; 8 nucleotides align to TRBD1. The trim removed 6 bases at V and 2 bases at J, leaving 9 bases unmatched. CDR1 MNHEY and CDR2 SMNVEV come from the germline V gene (reference sequence). The CDR3 is made up of 16 amino acids.

CDR3 in DNA: TGTGCCAGCAGCCAAGCTGGCGGGAACACTGAAGCTTTCTTT. Translating gives CASSQAGGNTEAFF. The rearrangement links TRBV4-2 to TRBJ1-1; D is uncertain. Trimming took 1 base from V and 1 from J, leaving 7 bases between them. Germline V gene lookup returns CDR1 LGHNA and CDR2 YNFKEQ. This CDR3 region has 14 residues.

The rearrangement joins TRBV28 to TRBJ2-7, with 9 bases aligning to TRBD1. The V segment lost 6 bases and the J segment 4 bases; nucleotides outside the gene matches: 4. CDR3 length equals 13 residues. Looked up from germline, CDR1 is MDHEN and CDR2 is SYDVKM. The CDR3 loop reads CASRVDRGYEQYF. The CDR3 DNA reads TGTGCCAGCAGAGTGGACAGGGGTTACGAGCAGTACTTC.

The gene calls are TRBV20-1 and TRBJ1-2; unclear D gene. Germline CDR1 DFQATT, CDR2 SNEGSKA (reference sequence). V was clipped by 5 bases and J by 2 bases, with 6 bases between them. The CDR3 extends over 11 amino acids. As DNA, the CDR3 is TGCAGTGCTTCGGACAACTATGGCTACACCTTC. It specifies CSASDNYGYTF.

The V call is TRBV5-1, the J call TRBJ1-5; TRBD1 agrees at 8 bases. Per germline, CDR1 SGHRS and CDR2 YFSETQ. This CDR3 spans 14 amino acids. The J segment lost 7 bases and the V segment lost 2 bases, leaving 5 bases of the junction unmatched. CDR3 nucleotides: TGCGCCAGCAGCTTCGGACAGGGAAGCCAGCCCCAGCATTTT. Its translation is CASSFGQGSQPQHF.

The rearrangement joins TRBV9 to TRBJ2-1; D uncertain. CDR3 length: 15 residues. Germline values: CDR1 SGDLS, CDR2 YYNGEE. Trimming pared 1 base from V and 7 bases from J, leaving 15 bases between. Here the CDR3 DNA reads TGTGCCAGCAGCGTACCTCCGGGCCCCCGGAATGAGCAGTTCTTC. It yields the protein CASSVPPGPRNEQFF.

This chain links TRBV19 with TRBJ2-1; D gene ambiguous. The germline V gene has CDR1 LNHDA and CDR2 SQIVND (reference sequence). The CDR3 is 12 amino acids. Trimming removed 1 base from V and 9 bases from J, with 7 bases in between. The DNA for the CDR3 is TGTGCCAGTAGTATAGGTGGCGGTGAGCAGTTCTTC. This sequence encodes CASSIGGGEQFF.

The rearrangement links TRBV4-3 to TRBJ2-1, with 12 bases that match TRBD2. The length of the CDR3 is 17 residues. Germline V gives CDR1 LGHNA, CDR2 YSLEER. V lost 0 bases, J lost 2 bases, and 2 bases stayed unmatched. CDR3 protein: CASSQDRTSGAYNEQFF. The CDR3 region has the DNA TGCGCCAGCAGCCAAGATAGGACTAGCGGGGCCTACAATGAGCAGTTCTTC.

The genes are TRBV28 and TRBJ2-3; TRBD2 aligns across 7 bases. Per the germline V gene, CDR1 is MDHEN and CDR2 is SYDVKM. This CDR3 is 18 amino acids long. Trimming took 6 bases from V and 2 from J; bases not matched to a gene: 17. CDR3 residues: CASSLALGGGLNTDTQYF. DNA of the CDR3: TGTGCCAGCAGCCTAGCCCTTGGGGGGGGACTTAACACAGATACGCAGTATTTT. Looking up the rest from reference TRBV28 and TRBJ2-3 gives the full variable domain: DVKVTQSSRYLVKRTGEKVFLECVQDMDHENMFWYRQDPGLGLRLIYFSYDVKMKEKGDIPEGYSVSREKKERFSLILESASTNQTSMYLCASSLALGGGLNTDTQYFGPGTRLTVL.

This chain joins TRBV4-3 and TRBJ2-4; possibly TRBD1 or TRBD2 for D (5 bases each). Germline V gives CDR1 LGHNA, CDR2 YSLEER. Deletions cut 0 bases from V and 8 bases from J, with 14 bases between. This CDR3 has 15 amino acids. Here the CDR3 DNA reads TGCGCCAGCAGCCAAGAAGTGGGGACGGTTGACATTCAGTACTTC. Protein: CASSQEVGTVDIQYF.

Points on this clone: At the DNA level, this CDR3 is encoded by other sequences in the same sample as well. The chain recombines TRBV27 with TRBJ1-3; D unclear. V was cut by 5 bases and J by 0 bases, with 14 bases left in between. The CDR3 length is 16 residues. CDR1 MNHEY and CDR2 SMNVEV come from the germline V gene (reference sequence). This CDR3 reads CASSLTPGRSGNTIYF. For the CDR3, the DNA is TGTGCCAGCAGTCTTACTCCAGGTCGCTCTGGAAACACCATATATTTT.

The gene calls are TRBV27 and TRBJ2-4; 7 bases align to TRBD2. Germline CDR1 reads MNHEY; CDR2 reads SMNVEV (reference sequence). Unmatched junction bases numbered 6, after V lost 4 bases and J lost 6 bases. The CDR3 covers 14 residues. The CDR3 loop is CASSSGLRANIQYF. CDR3 nucleotides: TGTGCCAGCAGTTCGGGACTAAGGGCAAACATTCAGTACTTC.

The chain links TRBV27 to TRBJ2-3; possible D gene TRBD2, 7 bases. This CDR3 has 14 amino acids. V was shortened by 8 bases and J by 6 bases, with 18 bases between the two germline ends. CDR1 and CDR2 from the germline V gene are MNHEY and SMNVEV (reference sequence). The CDR3 DNA is TGTGCCAGCCAAGGGGGGGCAGGGAGGGATACGCAGTATTTT. It yields the protein CASQGGAGRDTQYF.

V is TRBV19 and J is TRBJ1-6, with TRBD1 identical over 7 bases. In germline, CDR1 is LNHDA, CDR2 SQIVND (reference sequence). This CDR3 region has 17 residues. Unmatched junction bases numbered 13, after V lost 4 bases and J lost 7 bases. This chain's CDR3 is CASSTSPGTELNSPLHF. The CDR3 nucleotides are TGTGCCAGTAGTACCAGTCCCGGGACAGAGTTAAATTCACCCCTCCACTTT.

J is TRBJ1-5 and V is TRBV6-5, with D tentatively TRBD1 (5 bases). From germline, CDR1 is MNHEY and CDR2 SVGAGI. The CDR3 sequence is 14 residues long. V was shortened by 6 bases and J by 0 bases, with 9 bases between the two germline ends. CDR3 region: CASRLTASNQPQHF. The CDR3 bases are TGTGCCAGCAGGCTGACAGCTAGCAATCAGCCCCAGCATTTT.

The chain combines TRBV16 with TRBJ1-6; D remains unclear. V lost 2 bases and J lost 6, with 14 bases in between. Looked up from germline, CDR1 is KGHSY and CDR2 is FQNENV. The CDR3 is 16 amino acids. CDR3 nucleotide sequence: TGTGCCAGCAGCCAAGTGAGAAGCAACCTTAATTCACCCCTCCACTTT. Translated, it gives CASSQVRSNLNSPLHF.

The chain uses TRBV3-1 (or the pseudogene TRBV3-2) and TRBJ1-1, with D possibly matching TRBD1 (6 bases). Per germline, CDR1 LGHDT and CDR2 YNNKEL (reference sequence). The CDR3 sequence is 15 residues long. Trimming removed 4 bases at V and 1 base at J, with 13 bases between. The CDR3 coding sequence is TGTGCCAGCAGCCCCAGGGGCGGCAAGAACACTGAAGCTTTCTTT. Protein product: CASSPRGGKNTEAFF.

The chain recombines TRBV10-1 with TRBJ2-5, with TRBD2 identical over 8 bases. CDR3 length: 13 amino acids. Trimming cost V 10 bases and J 5 bases; bases outside gene matches: 9. CDR1 and CDR2 from the germline V gene are WNHNN and SYGVQD (reference sequence). CDR3 DNA: TGCGCCACCTCAAGCAGCGGGGGTGAGACCCAGTACTTC. It specifies CATSSSGGETQYF.

V and J are TRBV7-9 and TRBJ1-2; TRBD1 agrees at 9 bases. This CDR3 contains 15 residues. CDR1 SEHNR and CDR2 FQNEAQ come from the germline V gene (reference sequence). Trimming took 5 bases from V and 5 from J; bases not matched to a gene: 9. The CDR3 sequence: CASSGSGQGGYGYTF. In DNA, the CDR3 is TGTGCCAGCAGCGGCTCGGGACAGGGCGGATATGGCTACACCTTC.